A selection of T cell receptor beta chains follows, all from one sample in a study of preoperative IRX-2 immunotherapy in early breast cancer. Assay: immunoSEQ multiplex PCR; the TCRdb copy retains only in-frame clones and omits some. The sample yields under 35,000 clones, 82% seen once. This sample was taken from a patient treated with IRX-2 immunotherapy. Receptors were obtained from a human donor with breast cancer. The CDR3 runs from the conserved cysteine through the conserved F or W. The D gene is left open where the match is weak. Size values are once, few and many counts, or a class for expanded clones, and some rows have none.

clone size,V gene,CDR3 length,J gene,D gene,CDR3 DNA,CDR3 protein
.,TRBV11-3,14,TRBJ2-1,TRBD2,TGTGCCAGCAGCTCCGGGACTACGGACAATGAGCAGTTCTTC,CASSSGTTDNEQFF
.,TRBV29-1,15,TRBJ2-7,.,TGCAGCGTCCGGGGCAGTGAATTTAGCTCCTACGAGCAGTACTTC,CSVRGSEFSSYEQYF
.,TRBV28,16,TRBJ2-2,.,TGTGCCAGCAGTCTAAATGGACGGGTGAACACCGGGGAGCTGTTTTTT,CASSLNGRVNTGELFF
.,TRBV28,16,TRBJ1-2,.,TGTGCCAGCAGCCTCGCGGGGGGTAGGGGGAACTATGGCTACACCTTC,CASSLAGGRGNYGYTF
.,TRBV6-8,15,TRBJ1-3,.,TGTGCCAGCAGCCTTGGGTGGAAGTCTGGAAACACCATATATTTT,CASSLGWKSGNTIYF
.,TRBV29-1,16,TRBJ1-5,.,TGCAGCGTTGGAGGGCAAGGGGGATCGGATGATCAGCCCCAGCATTTT,CSVGGQGGSDDQPQHF
.,TRBV11-3,14,TRBJ2-7,.,TGTGCCAGCAGCCCCGGAACAGGCGTTAACAAGCAGTACTTC,CASSPGTGVNKQYF
few,TRBV11-3,15,TRBJ1-1,TRBD1,TGTGCCAGCAGCCACGGACAGGGGAGGAACACTGAAGCTTTCTTT,CASSHGQGRNTEAFF
few,TRBV6-8,16,TRBJ1-4,.,TGTGCCAGCAGTTCCGAGACAGGAATAACTAATGAAAAACTGTTTTTT,CASSSETGITNEKLFF
.,TRBV6-8,15,TRBJ2-3,.,TGTGCCAGCAGTTACTGGAGGGGGAAGACAGATACGCAGTATTTT,CASSYWRGKTDTQYF
.,TRBV7-6,15,TRBJ2-7,TRBD1,TGTGCCAGCAGCCCACTCCGGGACAGGCACTACGAGCAGTACTTC,CASSPLRDRHYEQYF
.,TRBV12-2,19,TRBJ2-3,.,TGTGCAAGTCGCTTAGCTGGCCAAACTAGCGGGGGGCTCGTAGATACGCAGTATTTT,CASRLAGQTSGGLVDTQYF
.,TRBV19,13,TRBJ1-5,.,TGTGCCAGTTCTCCAGGTTACCAGAAGCCCCAGCATTTT,CASSPGYQKPQHF
.,TRBV19,12,TRBJ1-2,.,TGTGCCAGTAGTATCCGCCTCGGTGGCTACACCTTC,CASSIRLGGYTF
.,TRBV7-1,13,TRBJ1-2,.,TGTGCCAGCAGCTTATCGGGCCTCTATGGCTACACCTTC,CASSLSGLYGYTF
.,TRBV29-1,13,TRBJ1-4,.,TGCAGCGTTGAAGTCGGGGGTGGCGAAAAACTGTTTTTT,CSVEVGGGEKLFF
.,TRBV5-1,15,TRBJ2-4,.,TGCGCCAGCAGCTTGGGCGGGACAGAAGAAAACATTCAGTACTTC,CASSLGGTEENIQYF
.,TRBV1,15,TRBJ2-5,.,TGCGCCAGCAGCTTAACCGGCGGGGGCCAAGAGACCCAGTACTTC,CASSLTGGGQETQYF
.,TRBV11-3,14,TRBJ2-7,.,TGTGCCAGCAGCTCGAAAGGGGGTGGGTACGAGCAGTACTTC,CASSSKGGGYEQYF
.,TRBV30,12,TRBJ1-2,.,TGTGCCTGGAACGCTGCACCCGTTGGCTACACCTTC,CAWNAAPVGYTF
.,TRBV7-8,13,TRBJ2-7,.,TGTGCCAGCACTCTGGGGGGGCGCTACGAGCAGTACTTC,CASTLGGRYEQYF
once,TRBV7-1,13,TRBJ1-4,.,TGTGCCAGCAGCACCTGGACGGGGGAAAAACTGTTTTTT,CASSTWTGEKLFF
.,TRBV19,15,TRBJ1-2,.,TGTGCCAGTAGTATGTTCCAGAGGGATGACTATGGCTACACCTTC,CASSMFQRDDYGYTF
.,TRBV6-8,13,TRBJ1-1,TRBD1,TGTGCCAGCAGCCTGACAGGGCTACTTGAAGCTTTCTTT,CASSLTGLLEAFF
once,TRBV7-8,15,TRBJ2-5,.,TGTGCCAGCAGCTTACAGGGCCGAGGTGGGGAGACCCAGTACTTC,CASSLQGRGGETQYF
.,TRBV7-7,16,TRBJ2-1,TRBD1,TGTGCCAGCAGCGCCCAACAGGGGGCTATATACAATGAGCAGTTCTTC,CASSAQQGAIYNEQFF
.,TRBV15,14,TRBJ2-1,TRBD2,TGTGCCACCAGCAGAGATCCGGCGGGGGATGAGCAGTTCTTC,CATSRDPAGDEQFF
few,TRBV18,15,TRBJ2-3,.,TGTGCCAGCTCACCGGGAAGAGCTAAGTCGGATACGCAGTATTTT,CASSPGRAKSDTQYF
.,TRBV15,16,TRBJ2-3,.,TGTGCCACCAGCAGAGATTTGGGACCAAGCACAGATACGCAGTATTTT,CATSRDLGPSTDTQYF
few,TRBV6-8,17,TRBJ2-2,.,TGTGCCAGCAGTTACTTGCTAGCTGTCGCGAACACCGGGGAGCTGTTTTTT,CASSYLLAVANTGELFF
.,TRBV11-3,17,TRBJ1-1,TRBD1,TGTGCCAGCAGCTTAGTTGCCACACAGGGGCCGAACACTGAAGCTTTCTTT,CASSLVATQGPNTEAFF
once,TRBV5-1,17,TRBJ2-5,TRBD2,TGCGCCAGCAGCTTGGTTGCGGGGGGGGCCTACCAAGAGACCCAGTACTTC,CASSLVAGGAYQETQYF
.,TRBV5-1,16,TRBJ2-2,.,TGCGCCAGCAGCTTGGGAGTGGACACCTTTACCGGGGAGCTGTTTTTT,CASSLGVDTFTGELFF
.,TRBV7-7,14,TRBJ2-5,.,TGTGCTAGCAGCCTGCTGGGACCTGGGGAGACCCAGTACTTC,CASSLLGPGETQYF
few,TRBV6-8,12,TRBJ1-2,.,TGTGCCAGCACCGGGGAGAACTATGGCTACACCTTC,CASTGENYGYTF
.,TRBV18,15,TRBJ2-3,.,TGTGCCAGCCGCGGCCCCAGGGTGGGGACAGATACGCAGTATTTT,CASRGPRVGTDTQYF
.,TRBV29-1,13,TRBJ2-2,TRBD1,TGCAGCGTCGATTGGACAGGGGCCGGGGAGCTGTTTTTT,CSVDWTGAGELFF
.,TRBV6-8,15,TRBJ2-2,.,TGTGCCAGCAGTCCTATTCTAGGGAACACCGGGGAGCTGTTTTTT,CASSPILGNTGELFF
.,TRBV15,15,TRBJ2-1,TRBD1,TGTGCCACCAGCAGAGCCGGGACAGGGAGCAATGAGCAGTTCTTC,CATSRAGTGSNEQFF
.,TRBV29-1,14,TRBJ2-5,.,TGCAGCGTGGGAGGGGGCGTTCTGTCGGAGACCCAGTACTTC,CSVGGGVLSETQYF
few,TRBV6-7,14,TRBJ2-5,TRBD2,TGTGCCAGCAGTGTAGCGGGTGCCCCCGAGACCCAGTACTTC,CASSVAGAPETQYF
.,TRBV6-8,14,TRBJ2-7,TRBD2,TGTGCCACAACCGGCCTGGGACTAGCGGACGAGCAGTACTTC,CATTGLGLADEQYF